Below are 8 T cell receptor beta chains sequenced from a single sample in a study of blood T cell repertoires in COVID-19. Using immunoSEQ multiplex PCR, the repertoire was profiled, and TCRdb retains in-frame clones only, with some absent. The repertoire consists of 100,000 to 150,000 clones, with approximately 82% occurring once and the leading ten covering 3.8%. Sequencing was performed on peripheral blood. The receptors come from a woman aged 45-65 years with acute or convalescent COVID-19.

The table lists this clone with a count of one. The J gene is TRBJ1-1, the V gene TRBV5-1; 7 bases are a match to TRBD1. The CDR3 runs to 17 residues. V lost 2 bases, J lost 3 bases, and 13 bases stayed unmatched. Germline V gene sequence: CDR1 SGHRS, CDR2 YFSETQ. CDR3 sequence (DNA): TGCGCCAGCAGCTTAGGTACAGGGGACGCTTTGGACACTGAAGCTTTCTTT. It encodes CASSLGTGDALDTEAFF.

The rearrangement uses TRBV28 and TRBJ1-1, with 7 nucleotides matching TRBD1. The V gene end was trimmed by 5 bases and the J gene end by 1 base; junction bases not matched to a gene: 7. Germline V gene sequence: CDR1 MDHEN, CDR2 SYDVKM. The CDR3 covers 15 residues. The CDR3 sequence: CASSTLGTENTEAFF. The CDR3 DNA is TGTGCCAGCAGTACCCTAGGGACAGAGAACACTGAAGCTTTCTTT.

The chain combines TRBV6-5 with TRBJ1-3, with D unclear. The CDR3 is made up of 12 amino acids. Per germline, CDR1 MNHEY and CDR2 SVGAGI. Trimming shortened V by 4 bases and J by 4 bases, and 5 bases separated the two germline ends. The CDR3 nucleotides read TGTGCCAGCAGTTTTCTCGGAAACACCATATATTTT. This encodes CASSFLGNTIYF.

CDR3 in amino acids: CASSARGSETQYF. The CDR3 DNA follows: TGTGCCAGCAGTGCAAGGGGCTCAGAGACCCAGTACTTC. V and J are TRBV2 and TRBJ2-5; D is perhaps TRBD1 (5 bases). Trimming pared 4 bases from V and 4 bases from J, leaving 10 bases between. Germline CDR1 SNHLY, CDR2 FYNNEI. CDR3 size: 13 residues.

The chain couples TRBV10-2 to TRBJ2-5; D perhaps matches TRBD2 (5 bases). The V gene lost 10 bases and the J gene lost 5 bases, with 14 bases spanning the gap. The CDR3 consists of 12 residues. In germline, CDR1 is WSHSY, CDR2 SAAADI. The CDR3 bases are TGCGCCACCGGGAACCTTGGGGAGACCCAGTACTTC. Translated: CATGNLGETQYF.

The rearrangement uses TRBV2 and TRBJ2-3; 12 bases agree with TRBD2. V trimming: 8 bases; J trimming: 5 bases; junction bases outside the gene matches: 5. Germline CDR1 and CDR2: SNHLY and FYNNEI. The CDR3 has 14 amino acids. The CDR3 DNA sequence: TGTGCCAGCCCTAGACTAGCGGGGGAAGATACGCAGTATTTT. Its translation: CASPRLAGEDTQYF.

In its sample, this clone was seen a few times. The chain is built from TRBV5-8 and TRBJ2-7, with D perhaps matching TRBD2 (5 bases). The CDR3 contains 16 residues. With 0 bases removed from V and 2 bases from J, the gap between germline ends came to 15 bases. The germline V gene encodes CDR1 SGHTS and CDR2 YDEGEE. This CDR3 reads CASSLDGSFVAYEQYF. The DNA for the CDR3 is TGTGCCAGCAGCTTGGATGGGAGCTTTGTAGCCTACGAGCAGTACTTC.

The chain carries TRBV4-1 and TRBJ2-1; 9 bases are a match to TRBD1. The CDR3 length is 15 residues. The trim removed 6 bases at V and 7 bases at J, leaving 10 bases unmatched. The germline V gene has CDR1 MGHRA and CDR2 YSYEKL. The CDR3 sequence: CASSDPGQGGNEQFF. The DNA for the CDR3 is TGCGCCAGCAGTGATCCGGGACAGGGTGGTAATGAGCAGTTCTTC.